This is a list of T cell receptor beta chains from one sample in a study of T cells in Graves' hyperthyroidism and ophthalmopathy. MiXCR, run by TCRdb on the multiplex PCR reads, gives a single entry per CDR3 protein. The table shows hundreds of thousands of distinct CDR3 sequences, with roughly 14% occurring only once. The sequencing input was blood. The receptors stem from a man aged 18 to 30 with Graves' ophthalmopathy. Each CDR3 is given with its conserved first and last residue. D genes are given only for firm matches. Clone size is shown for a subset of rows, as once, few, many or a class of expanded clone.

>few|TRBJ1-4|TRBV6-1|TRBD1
TGTGCCGGCACCGGACAGGGGGCGGGTGAAAAACTGTTTTTT
CAGTGQGAGEKLFF
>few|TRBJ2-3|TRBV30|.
TGTGCCCGTCAGGGGGGGACAGATACGCAGTATTTT
CARQGGTDTQYF
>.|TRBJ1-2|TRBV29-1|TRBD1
TGCAGCGGCTGGGGTACAGGGGGCTTTAACTATGGCTACACCTTC
CSGWGTGGFNYGYTF
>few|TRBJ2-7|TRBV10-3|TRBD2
TGTGCCATCAGTGATATAACTAGCGGGAGCGGGAGGGAGCAGTACTTC
CAISDITSGSGREQYF
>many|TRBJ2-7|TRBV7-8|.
TGTGCCAGCAATTTACGGGGTCGCCGGGAGCAGTACTTC
CASNLRGRREQYF
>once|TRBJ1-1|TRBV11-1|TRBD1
TGTGCCAGCAGCTTAATTTCCGGGACAGTAAGACTGAACACTGAAGCTTTCTTT
CASSLISGTVRLNTEAFF
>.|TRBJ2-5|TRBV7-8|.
TGTGCCAGCAGCCTAAATTCTGCTCAAGAGACCCAGTACTTC
CASSLNSAQETQYF
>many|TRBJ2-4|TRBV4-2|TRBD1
TGTGCCAGCAGCGGAACGGGACAGGGTATAGCCAAAAACATTCAGTACTTC
CASSGTGQGIAKNIQYF
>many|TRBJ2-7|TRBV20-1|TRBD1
TGCAGTGCTTCCCCCCCTTACCGGGACAGCTACGAGCAGTACTTC
CSASPPYRDSYEQYF
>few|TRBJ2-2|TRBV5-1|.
TGCGCCAGCAGCTTGTTCCAGGGGTCCGGGGAGCTGTTTTTT
CASSLFQGSGELFF
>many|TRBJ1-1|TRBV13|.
TGTGCCAGCAGCTTAACTACGGGGGCTGAAGCTTTCTTT
CASSLTTGAEAFF
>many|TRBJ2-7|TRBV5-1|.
TGCGCCAGCACGGACCACGAGGAGCAGTACTTC
CASTDHEEQYF
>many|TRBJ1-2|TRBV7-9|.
TGTGCCAGCAGCTTCGAAAGATATGGCTACACCTTC
CASSFERYGYTF
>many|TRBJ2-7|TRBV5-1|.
TGCGCCAGCAGCTCGGAAACCTACTCCTACGAGCAGTACTTC
CASSSETYSYEQYF